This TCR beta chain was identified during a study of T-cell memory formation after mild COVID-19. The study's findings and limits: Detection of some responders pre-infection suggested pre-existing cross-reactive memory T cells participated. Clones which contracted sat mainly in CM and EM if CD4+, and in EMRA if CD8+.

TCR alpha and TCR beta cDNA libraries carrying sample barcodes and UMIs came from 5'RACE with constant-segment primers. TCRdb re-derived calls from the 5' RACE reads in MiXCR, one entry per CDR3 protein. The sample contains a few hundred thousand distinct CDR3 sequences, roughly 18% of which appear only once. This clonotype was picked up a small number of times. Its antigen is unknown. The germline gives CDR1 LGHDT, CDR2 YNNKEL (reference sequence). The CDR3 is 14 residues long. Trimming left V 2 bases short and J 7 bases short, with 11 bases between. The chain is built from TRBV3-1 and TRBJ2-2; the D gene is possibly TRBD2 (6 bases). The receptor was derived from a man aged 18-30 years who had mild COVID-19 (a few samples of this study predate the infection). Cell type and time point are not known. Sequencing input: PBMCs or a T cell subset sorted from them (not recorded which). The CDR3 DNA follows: TGTGCCAGCAGCCAAACAGAAGCGGGCGGGGAGCTGTTTTTT. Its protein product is CASSQTEAGGELFF.